The T cell receptor beta chain under discussion was sequenced for a study of human T cells and chemical hapten exposure. Study details: It was small differences in pooled library volume that mainly caused per-sample TCR yields to vary.

Sample time point: healthy volunteer bleed at 6 weeks. Unfractionated whole blood was the source of the extracted total RNA. This clonotype was observed once. No antigen is known for it. This CDR3 contains 16 residues. Trimming cost V 2 bases and J 0 bases; bases outside gene matches: 7. Per the germline V gene, CDR1 is SGHNT and CDR2 is YYREEE (reference sequence). Single cDNA molecules in the library carried unique molecular identifiers attached during preparation. TCRdb used MiXCR to reprocess the RACE reads, holding one entry per CDR3 protein. The repertoire holds 65,000 to 95,000 distinct CDR3 sequences, about 9.2% seen once, with about 1.7% in the top ten. Notes on the study in general: After DPC sensitization, TCRs above 1 in 1000 frequency showed no change.

This chain connects TRBV5-4 to TRBJ1-1, with 7 bases matching TRBD1. The TCR comes from a female donor in good health. Some clones in this sample may be carry-over from other donors' samples. What was sequenced was whole blood. The chain's CDR3 is CASSFDRAAMNTEAFF. The CDR3 coding sequence is TGTGCCAGCAGCTTCGACAGGGCTGCCATGAACACTGAAGCTTTCTTT.